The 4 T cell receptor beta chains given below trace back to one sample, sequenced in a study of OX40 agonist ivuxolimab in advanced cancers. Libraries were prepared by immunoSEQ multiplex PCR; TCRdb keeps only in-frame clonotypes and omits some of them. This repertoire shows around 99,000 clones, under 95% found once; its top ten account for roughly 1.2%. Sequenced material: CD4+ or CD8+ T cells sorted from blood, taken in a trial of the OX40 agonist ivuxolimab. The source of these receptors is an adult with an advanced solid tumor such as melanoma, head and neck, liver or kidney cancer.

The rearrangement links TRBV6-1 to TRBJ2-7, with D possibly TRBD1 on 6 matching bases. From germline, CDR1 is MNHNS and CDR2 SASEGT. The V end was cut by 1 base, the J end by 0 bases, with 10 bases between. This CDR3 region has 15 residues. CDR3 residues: CASSEGTANSYEQYF. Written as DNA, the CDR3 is TGTGCCAGCAGTGAAGGGACAGCAAACTCCTACGAGCAGTACTTC.

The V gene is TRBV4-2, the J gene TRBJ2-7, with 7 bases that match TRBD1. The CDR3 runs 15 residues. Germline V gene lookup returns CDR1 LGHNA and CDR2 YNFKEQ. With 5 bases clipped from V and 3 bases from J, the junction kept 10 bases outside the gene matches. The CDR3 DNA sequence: TGTGCCAGCAGCACAGATCCCGGGACAGACTACGAGCAGTACTTC. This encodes CASSTDPGTDYEQYF.

The DNA for the CDR3 is TGTGCCAGCAGTGAACAGGGGGCAGGGGGTCAGCCCCAGCATTTT. Its translation is CASSEQGAGGQPQHF. This chain uses TRBV6-1 with TRBJ1-5, with 8 bases aligning to TRBD1. V lost 2 bases and J lost 6; bases outside the gene matches: 6. Germline lookup yields CDR1 MNHNS and CDR2 SASEGT. The CDR3 sequence is 15 residues long.

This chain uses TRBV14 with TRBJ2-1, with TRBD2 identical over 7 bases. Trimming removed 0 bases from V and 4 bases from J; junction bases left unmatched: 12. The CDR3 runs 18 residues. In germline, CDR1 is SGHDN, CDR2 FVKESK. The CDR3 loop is CASSQDLRGLAVYNEQFF. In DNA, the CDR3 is TGTGCCAGCAGCCAAGATCTCCGGGGCCTAGCGGTATACAATGAGCAGTTCTTC.